This T cell receptor beta chain was sequenced during a study of T cells in Graves' hyperthyroidism and ophthalmopathy. Unmatched junction bases numbered 5, after V lost 2 bases and J lost 2 bases. Germline CDR1 SGHAT, CDR2 FQNNGV. CDR3 length: 15 residues. The source material, RNA transcripts, was used to amplify TCR beta CDR3 regions. During a first-round RT-PCR of the TCR CDR3, the HTBI primer set was used. TCRdb reprocessed the multiplex PCR reads with MiXCR, giving one entry per CDR3 protein. Altogether about 360,000 distinct CDR3 sequences are present, 13% being singletons, with the ten largest covering less than 25%. Progressors' blood was drawn at hyperthyroidism diagnosis, before ophthalmopathy symptoms.

The source is a man between 25 and 39 years old with Graves' hyperthyroidism that later progressed to Graves' ophthalmopathy. The chain couples TRBV11-2 to TRBJ1-2, with 7 nucleotides matching TRBD1. Sequences were obtained from blood. The CDR3 region is CASSLSVTGNYGYTF. CDR3 DNA: TGTGCCAGCAGCTTATCTGTGACAGGGAACTATGGCTACACCTTC.